The TCR beta chain under discussion was sequenced for a study of tumor-infiltrating lymphocytes in primary liver carcinoma. Across the study: Maximum tumor diameters ranged from about 4 to 10 cm, stage T1-T3 N0M0. Yields of productive TCRbeta reads ranged from roughly 3.5 to 7.13 million per sample and were similar across tissue types. Whole-study findings and limits: Significantly greater top-250-clone fractions characterized tumors relative to blood (p = 0.039). Tumor region pairs overlapped more than did tumor-adjacent and tumor-blood pairs.

From roughly 18-30 mg of unsorted bulk tissue, DNA and RNA were co-extracted together. Using a constant-region primer together with ProtoScript II reverse transcriptase, TCR beta cDNA was made from 500 ng of total RNA. Library construction for TCR beta comprised three nested multiplex PCR rounds performed with slightly modified ARM-PCR. The first two PCR rounds used TRBV1-TRBV30 forward primers with a C-beta reverse primer, approximately 11 cycles each. MiXCR, applied by TCRdb to the multiplex PCR reads, yields one record per CDR3 protein. The sample lists approximately 110,000 distinct CDR3 sequences; 55% to 65% were seen once. Germline assignment: CDR1 MGHRA and CDR2 YSYEKL. This CDR3 has 15 residues. Notes on this clonotype: Its antigen is not identified. Mismatch with germline at one junction end may stem from a read error.

The sample was liver tumor tissue from sampling region 1. Subset specified: tumor region T1, superior pole. The V call is TRBV4-1, the J call TRBJ1-6; tentatively, D is TRBD1 (6 bases). The TCR sequence derives from a woman in her sixties with primary liver carcinoma and hepatitis B virus infection. In DNA, the CDR3 is TGCGCCAACAGTCGACGGGACAACTATAATTCACCCCTTCACTTT. Its translation: CANSRRDNYNSPLHF.